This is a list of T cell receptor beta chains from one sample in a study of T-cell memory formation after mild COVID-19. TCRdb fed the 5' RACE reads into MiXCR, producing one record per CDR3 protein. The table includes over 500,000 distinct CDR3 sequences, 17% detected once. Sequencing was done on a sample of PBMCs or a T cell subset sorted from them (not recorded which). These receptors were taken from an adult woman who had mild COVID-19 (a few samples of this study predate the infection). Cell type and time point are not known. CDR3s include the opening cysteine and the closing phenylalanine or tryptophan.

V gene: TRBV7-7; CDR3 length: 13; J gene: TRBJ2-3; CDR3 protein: CASSEVPLDTQYF
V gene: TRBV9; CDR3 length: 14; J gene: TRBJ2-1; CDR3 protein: CASSTRGRNNEQFF
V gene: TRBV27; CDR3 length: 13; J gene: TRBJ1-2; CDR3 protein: CARELKGDYGYTF
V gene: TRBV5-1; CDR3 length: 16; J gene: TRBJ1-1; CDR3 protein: CASSLRGVPPLNEAFF
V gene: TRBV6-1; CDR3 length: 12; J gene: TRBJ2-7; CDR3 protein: CASKTFSYEQYF
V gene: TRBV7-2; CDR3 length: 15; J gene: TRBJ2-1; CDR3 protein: CASSLGEPSYNEQFF
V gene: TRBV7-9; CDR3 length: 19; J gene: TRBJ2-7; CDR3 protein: CASSPVGASGSQSSYEQYF
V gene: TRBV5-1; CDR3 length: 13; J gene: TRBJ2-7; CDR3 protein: CASSWDIRHEQYF
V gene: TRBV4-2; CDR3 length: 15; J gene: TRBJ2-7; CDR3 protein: CASSQPWTSGGEQYF
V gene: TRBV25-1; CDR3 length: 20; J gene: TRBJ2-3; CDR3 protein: CASSDHLAGTNNKGTDTQYF
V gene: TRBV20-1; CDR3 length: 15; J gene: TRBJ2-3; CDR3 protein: CSARDQGRSTDTQYF
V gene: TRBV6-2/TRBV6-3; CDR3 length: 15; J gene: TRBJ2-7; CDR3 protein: CASSPRQGASYEQYF
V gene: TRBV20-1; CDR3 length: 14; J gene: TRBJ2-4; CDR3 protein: CSAREAGQGNIQYF
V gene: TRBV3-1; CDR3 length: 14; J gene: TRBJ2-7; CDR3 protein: CASSQVQSVHEQYF
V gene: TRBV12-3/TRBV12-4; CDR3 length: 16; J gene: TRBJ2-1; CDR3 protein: CASSPLSAAMVDEQFF
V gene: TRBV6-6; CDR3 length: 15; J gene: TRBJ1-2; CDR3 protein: CASRDLQGADYGYTF
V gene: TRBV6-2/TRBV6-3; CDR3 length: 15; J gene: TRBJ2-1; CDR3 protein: CASSSDWQSYNEQFF
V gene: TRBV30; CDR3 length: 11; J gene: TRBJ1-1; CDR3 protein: CAWNRGTEAFF
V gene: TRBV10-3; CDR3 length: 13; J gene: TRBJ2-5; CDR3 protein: CATGVRPQETQYF
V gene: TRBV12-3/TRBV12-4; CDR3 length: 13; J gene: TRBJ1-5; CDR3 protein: CASSYQTDQPQHF
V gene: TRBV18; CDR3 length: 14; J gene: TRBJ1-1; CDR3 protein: CASSPDRGLTEAFF
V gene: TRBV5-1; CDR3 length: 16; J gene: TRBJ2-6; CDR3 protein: CASSTTAGAGANVLTF
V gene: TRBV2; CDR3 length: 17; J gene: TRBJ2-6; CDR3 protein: CASSEVKSGPGANVLTF
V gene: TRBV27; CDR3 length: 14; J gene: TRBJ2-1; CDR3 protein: CASSMDRRRNEQFF
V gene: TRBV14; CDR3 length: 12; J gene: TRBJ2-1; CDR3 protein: CASSQRYNEQFF
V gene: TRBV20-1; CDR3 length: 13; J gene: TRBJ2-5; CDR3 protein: CSATPGAQETQYF
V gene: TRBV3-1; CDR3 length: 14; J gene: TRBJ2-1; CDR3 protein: CASSQRFYGGTKFF
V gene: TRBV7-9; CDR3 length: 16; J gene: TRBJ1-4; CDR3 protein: CASSLSATGFNEKLFF
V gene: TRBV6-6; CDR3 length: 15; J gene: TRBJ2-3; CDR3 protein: CASKEIAGPPDTQYF
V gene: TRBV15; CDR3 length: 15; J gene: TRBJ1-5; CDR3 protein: CATSTGTYSNQPQHF
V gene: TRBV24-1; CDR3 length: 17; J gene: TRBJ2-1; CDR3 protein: CATSDSGAGLANNEQFF
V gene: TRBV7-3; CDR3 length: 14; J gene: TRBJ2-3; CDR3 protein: CASSSRGVVDTQYF
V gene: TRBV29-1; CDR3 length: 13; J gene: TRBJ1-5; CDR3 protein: CSVRLYSNQPQHF
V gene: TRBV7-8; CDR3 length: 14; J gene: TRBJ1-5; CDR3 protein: CASSLTRAIQPQHF
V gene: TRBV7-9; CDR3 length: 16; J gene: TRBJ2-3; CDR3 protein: CASSFGDRGATDTQYF
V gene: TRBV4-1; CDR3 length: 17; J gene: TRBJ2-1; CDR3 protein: CASSQETSGGFYNEQFF
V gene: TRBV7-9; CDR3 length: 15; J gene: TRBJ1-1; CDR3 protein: CASSPRAGQNTEAFF
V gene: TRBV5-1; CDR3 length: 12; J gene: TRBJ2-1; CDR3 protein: CASSLEASEQFF
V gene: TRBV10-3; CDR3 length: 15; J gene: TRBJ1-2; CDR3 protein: CAISELGLGSSGYTF
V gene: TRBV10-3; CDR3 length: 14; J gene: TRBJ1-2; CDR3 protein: CAIAPGPTMGGYTF
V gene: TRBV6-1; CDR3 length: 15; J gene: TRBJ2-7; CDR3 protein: CASSEQSSGVYEQYF
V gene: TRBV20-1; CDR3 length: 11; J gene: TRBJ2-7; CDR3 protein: CSAQKGYEQYF
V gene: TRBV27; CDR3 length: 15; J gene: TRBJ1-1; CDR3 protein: CASSLLGGAGTEAFF
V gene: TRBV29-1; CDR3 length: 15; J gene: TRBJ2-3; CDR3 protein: CSVAYSGRSTDTQYF
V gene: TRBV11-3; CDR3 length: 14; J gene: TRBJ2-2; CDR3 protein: CASTKDRNTGELFF